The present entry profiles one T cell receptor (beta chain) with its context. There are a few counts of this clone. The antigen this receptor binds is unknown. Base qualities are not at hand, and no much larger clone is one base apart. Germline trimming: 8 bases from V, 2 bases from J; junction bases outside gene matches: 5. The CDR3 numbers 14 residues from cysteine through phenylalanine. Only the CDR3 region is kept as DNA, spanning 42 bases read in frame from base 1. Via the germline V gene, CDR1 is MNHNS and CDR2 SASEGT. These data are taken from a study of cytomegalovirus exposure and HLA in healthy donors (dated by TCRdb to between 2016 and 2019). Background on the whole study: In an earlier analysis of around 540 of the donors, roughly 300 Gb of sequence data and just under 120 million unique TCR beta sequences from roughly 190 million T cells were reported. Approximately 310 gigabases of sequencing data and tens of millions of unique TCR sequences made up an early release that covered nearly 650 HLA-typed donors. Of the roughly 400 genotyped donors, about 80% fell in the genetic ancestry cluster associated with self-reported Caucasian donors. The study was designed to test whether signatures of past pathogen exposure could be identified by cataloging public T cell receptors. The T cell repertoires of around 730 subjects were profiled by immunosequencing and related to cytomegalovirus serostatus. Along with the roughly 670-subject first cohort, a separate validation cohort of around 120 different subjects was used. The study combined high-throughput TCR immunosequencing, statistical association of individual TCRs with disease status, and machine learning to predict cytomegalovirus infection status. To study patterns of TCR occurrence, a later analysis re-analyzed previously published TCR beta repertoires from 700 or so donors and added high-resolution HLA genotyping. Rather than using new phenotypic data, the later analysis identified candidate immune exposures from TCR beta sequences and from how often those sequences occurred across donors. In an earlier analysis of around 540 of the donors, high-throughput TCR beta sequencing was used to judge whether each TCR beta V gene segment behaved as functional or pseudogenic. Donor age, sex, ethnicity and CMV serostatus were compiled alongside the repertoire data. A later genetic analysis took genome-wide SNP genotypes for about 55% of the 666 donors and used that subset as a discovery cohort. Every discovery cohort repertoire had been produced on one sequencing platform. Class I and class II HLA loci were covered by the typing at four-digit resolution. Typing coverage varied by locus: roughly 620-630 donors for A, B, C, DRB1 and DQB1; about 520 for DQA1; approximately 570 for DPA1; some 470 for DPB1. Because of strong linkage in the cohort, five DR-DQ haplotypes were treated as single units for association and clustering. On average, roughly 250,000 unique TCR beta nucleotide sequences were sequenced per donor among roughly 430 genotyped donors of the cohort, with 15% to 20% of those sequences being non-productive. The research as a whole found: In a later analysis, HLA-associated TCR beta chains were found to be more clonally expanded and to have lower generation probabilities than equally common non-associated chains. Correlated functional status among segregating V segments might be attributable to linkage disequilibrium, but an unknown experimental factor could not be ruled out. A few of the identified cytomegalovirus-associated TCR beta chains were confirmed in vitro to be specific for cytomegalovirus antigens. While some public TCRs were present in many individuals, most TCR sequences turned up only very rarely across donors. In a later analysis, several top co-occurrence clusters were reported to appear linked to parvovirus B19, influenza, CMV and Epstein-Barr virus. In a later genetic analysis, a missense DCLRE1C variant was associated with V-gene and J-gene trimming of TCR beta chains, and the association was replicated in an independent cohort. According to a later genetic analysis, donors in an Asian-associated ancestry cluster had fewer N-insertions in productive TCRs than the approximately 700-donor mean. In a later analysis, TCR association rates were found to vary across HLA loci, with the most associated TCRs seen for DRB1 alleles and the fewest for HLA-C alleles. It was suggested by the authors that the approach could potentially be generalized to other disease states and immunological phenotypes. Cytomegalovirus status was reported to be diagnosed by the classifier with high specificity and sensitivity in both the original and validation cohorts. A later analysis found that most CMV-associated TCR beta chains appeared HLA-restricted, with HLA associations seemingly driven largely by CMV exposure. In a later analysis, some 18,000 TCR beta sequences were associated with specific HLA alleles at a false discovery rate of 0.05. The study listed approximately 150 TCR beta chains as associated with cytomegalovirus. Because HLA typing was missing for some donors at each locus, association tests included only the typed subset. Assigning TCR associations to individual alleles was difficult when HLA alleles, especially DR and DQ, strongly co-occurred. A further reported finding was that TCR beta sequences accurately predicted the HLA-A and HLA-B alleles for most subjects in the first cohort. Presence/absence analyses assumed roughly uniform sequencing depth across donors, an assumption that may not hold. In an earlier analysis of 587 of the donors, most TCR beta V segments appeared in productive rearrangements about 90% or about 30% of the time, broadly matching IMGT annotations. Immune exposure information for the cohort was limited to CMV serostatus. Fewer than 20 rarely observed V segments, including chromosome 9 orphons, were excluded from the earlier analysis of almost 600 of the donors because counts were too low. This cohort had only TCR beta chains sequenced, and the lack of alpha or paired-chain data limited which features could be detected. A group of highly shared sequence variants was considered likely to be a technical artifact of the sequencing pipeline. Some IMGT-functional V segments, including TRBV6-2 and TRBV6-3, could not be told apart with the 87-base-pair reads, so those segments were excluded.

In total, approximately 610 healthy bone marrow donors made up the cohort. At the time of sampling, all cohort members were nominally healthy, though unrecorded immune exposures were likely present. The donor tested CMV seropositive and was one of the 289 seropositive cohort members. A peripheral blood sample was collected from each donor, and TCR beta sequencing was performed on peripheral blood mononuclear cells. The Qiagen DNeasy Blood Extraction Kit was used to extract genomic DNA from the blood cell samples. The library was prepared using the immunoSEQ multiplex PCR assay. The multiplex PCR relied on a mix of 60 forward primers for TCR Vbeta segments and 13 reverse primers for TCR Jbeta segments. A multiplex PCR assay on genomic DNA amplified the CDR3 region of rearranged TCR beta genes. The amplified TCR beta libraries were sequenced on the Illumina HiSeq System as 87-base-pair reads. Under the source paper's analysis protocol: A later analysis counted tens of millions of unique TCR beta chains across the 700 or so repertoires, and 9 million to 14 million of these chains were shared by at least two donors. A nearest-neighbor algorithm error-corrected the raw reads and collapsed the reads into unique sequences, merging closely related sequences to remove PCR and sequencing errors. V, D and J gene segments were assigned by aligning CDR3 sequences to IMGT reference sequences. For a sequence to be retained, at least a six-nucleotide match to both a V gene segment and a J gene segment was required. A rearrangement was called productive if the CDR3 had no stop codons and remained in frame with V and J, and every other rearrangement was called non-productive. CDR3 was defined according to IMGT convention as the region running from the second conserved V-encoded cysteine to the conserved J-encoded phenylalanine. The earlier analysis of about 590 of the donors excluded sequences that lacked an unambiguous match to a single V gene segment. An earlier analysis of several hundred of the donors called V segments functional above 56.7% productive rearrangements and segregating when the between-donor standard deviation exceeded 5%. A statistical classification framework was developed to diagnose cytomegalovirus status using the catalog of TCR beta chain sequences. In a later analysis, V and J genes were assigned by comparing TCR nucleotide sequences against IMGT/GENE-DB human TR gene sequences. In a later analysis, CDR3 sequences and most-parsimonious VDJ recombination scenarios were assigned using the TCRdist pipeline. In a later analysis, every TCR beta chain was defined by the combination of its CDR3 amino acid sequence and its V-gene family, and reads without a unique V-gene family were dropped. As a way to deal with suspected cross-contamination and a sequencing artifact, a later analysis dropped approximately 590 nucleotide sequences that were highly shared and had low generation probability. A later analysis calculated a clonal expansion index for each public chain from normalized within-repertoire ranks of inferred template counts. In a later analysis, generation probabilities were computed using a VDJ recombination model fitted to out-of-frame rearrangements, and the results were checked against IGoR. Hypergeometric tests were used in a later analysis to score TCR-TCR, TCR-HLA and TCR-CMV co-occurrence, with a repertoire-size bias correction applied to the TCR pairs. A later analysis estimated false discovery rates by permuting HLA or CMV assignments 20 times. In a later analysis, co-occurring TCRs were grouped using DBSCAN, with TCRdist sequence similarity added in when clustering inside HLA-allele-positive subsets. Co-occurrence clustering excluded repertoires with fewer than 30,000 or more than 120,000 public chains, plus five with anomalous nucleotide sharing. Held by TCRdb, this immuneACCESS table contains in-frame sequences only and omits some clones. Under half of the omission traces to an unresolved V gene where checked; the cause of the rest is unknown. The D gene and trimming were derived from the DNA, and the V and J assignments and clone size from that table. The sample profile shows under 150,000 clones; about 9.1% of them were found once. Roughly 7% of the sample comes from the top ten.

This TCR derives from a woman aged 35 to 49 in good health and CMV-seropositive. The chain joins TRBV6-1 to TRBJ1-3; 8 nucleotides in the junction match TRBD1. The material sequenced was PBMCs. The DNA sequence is TGTGCCAGCGGTACAGGGGGTGCTGGAAACACCATATATTTT. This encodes CASGTGGAGNTIYF.